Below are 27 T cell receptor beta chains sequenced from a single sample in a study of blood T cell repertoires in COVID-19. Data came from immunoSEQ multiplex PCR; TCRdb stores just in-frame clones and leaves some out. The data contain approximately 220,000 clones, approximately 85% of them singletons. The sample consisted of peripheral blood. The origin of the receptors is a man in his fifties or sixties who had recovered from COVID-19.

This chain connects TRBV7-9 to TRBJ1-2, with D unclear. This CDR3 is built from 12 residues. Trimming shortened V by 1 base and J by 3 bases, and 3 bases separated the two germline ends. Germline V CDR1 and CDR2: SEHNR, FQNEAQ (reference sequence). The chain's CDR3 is CASSLDYYGYTF. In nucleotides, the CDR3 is TGTGCCAGCAGCTTAGACTACTATGGCTACACCTTC.

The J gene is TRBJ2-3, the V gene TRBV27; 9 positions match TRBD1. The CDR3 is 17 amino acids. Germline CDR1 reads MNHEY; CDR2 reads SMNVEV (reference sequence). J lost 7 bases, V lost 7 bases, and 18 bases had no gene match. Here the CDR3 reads CASTSRSAGQGVNTQYF. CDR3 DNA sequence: TGTGCCAGCACCTCAAGGTCTGCGGGACAGGGTGTAAATACGCAGTATTTT.

CDR3 DNA: TGTGCCAGCAGCTTTCTACAGGGTGGGGAAAAACTGTTTTTT. It translates to CASSFLQGGEKLFF. The J gene is TRBJ1-4, the V gene TRBV7-9; TRBD1 might be the D (6 bases). The ends were cut back, 3 bases at V and 8 bases at J, with 13 bases in the middle. The CDR3 extends over 14 amino acids. Germline V gives CDR1 SEHNR, CDR2 FQNEAQ (reference sequence).

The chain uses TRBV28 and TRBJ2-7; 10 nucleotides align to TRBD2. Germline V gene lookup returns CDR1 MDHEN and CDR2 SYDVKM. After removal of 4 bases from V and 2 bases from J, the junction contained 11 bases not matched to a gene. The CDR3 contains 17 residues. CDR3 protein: CASSSPRTSGSPYEQYF. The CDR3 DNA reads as TGTGCCAGCAGTTCCCCAAGGACTAGCGGAAGCCCCTACGAGCAGTACTTC.

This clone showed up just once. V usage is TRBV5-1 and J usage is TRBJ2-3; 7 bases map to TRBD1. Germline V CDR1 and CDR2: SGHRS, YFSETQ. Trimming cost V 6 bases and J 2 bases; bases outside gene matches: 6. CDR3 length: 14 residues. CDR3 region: CASNNRGFTDTQYF. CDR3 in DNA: TGCGCCAGCAACAACAGGGGTTTCACAGATACGCAGTATTTT.

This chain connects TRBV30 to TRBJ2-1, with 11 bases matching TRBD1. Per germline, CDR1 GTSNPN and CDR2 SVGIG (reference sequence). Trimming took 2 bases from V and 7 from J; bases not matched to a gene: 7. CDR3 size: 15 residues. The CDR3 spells CAWSFGQGAWNEQFF. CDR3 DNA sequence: TGTGCCTGGAGTTTCGGACAGGGGGCGTGGAATGAGCAGTTCTTC.

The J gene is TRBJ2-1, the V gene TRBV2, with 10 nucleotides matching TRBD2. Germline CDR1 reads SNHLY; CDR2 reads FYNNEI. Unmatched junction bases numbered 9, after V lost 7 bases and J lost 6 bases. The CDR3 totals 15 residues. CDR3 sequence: CASMGRTSGFNEQFF. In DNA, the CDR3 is TGTGCCAGCATGGGGAGGACTAGCGGCTTCAATGAGCAGTTCTTC. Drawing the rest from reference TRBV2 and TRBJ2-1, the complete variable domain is EPEVTQTPSHQVTQMGQEVILRCVPISNHLYFYWYRQILGQKVEFLVSFYNNEISEKSEIFDDQFSVERPDGSNFTLKIRSTKLEDSAMYFCASMGRTSGFNEQFFGPGTRLTVL.

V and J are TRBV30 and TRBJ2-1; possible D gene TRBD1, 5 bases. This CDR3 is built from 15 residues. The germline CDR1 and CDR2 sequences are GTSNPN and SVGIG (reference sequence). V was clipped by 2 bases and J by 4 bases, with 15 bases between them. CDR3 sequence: CAWSLGVQKYNEQFF. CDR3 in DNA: TGTGCCTGGAGTTTAGGGGTGCAGAAATACAATGAGCAGTTCTTC.

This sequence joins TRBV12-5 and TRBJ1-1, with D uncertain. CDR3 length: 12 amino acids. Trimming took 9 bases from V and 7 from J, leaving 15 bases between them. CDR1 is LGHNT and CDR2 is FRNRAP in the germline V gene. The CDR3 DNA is TGTGCTAGCAGTACGGAGAACGGTGAAGCTTTCTTT. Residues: CASSTENGEAFF.

The CDR3 spells CASSRNDRGTEAFF. As DNA, the CDR3 is TGCGCCAGCAGCCGAAACGACAGGGGCACTGAAGCTTTCTTT. The chain is built from TRBV5-1 and TRBJ1-1; TRBD1 matches at 8 bases. CDR1 and CDR2 from the germline V gene are SGHRS and YFSETQ. Trimming cost V 4 bases and J 4 bases; bases outside gene matches: 6. CDR3 size: 14 residues. The full variable domain, completed using reference TRBV5-1 and TRBJ1-1, is KAGVTQTPRYLIKTRGQQVTLSCSPISGHRSVSWYQQTPGQGLQFLFEYFSETQRNKGNFPGRFSGRQFSNSRSEMNVSTLELGDSALYLCASSRNDRGTEAFFGQGTRLTVV.

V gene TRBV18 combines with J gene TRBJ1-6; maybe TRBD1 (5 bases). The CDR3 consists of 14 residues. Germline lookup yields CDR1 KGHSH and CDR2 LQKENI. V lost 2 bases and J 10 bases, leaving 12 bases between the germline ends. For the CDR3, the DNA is TGTGCCAGCTCACCAGGGGGGAGGACGTCACCCCTCCACTTT. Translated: CASSPGGRTSPLHF.

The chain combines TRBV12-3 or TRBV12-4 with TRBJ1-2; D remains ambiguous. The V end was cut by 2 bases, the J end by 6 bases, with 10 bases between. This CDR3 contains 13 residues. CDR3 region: CASSLRTGDGYTF. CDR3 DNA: TGTGCCAGCAGTTTAAGGACGGGAGATGGCTACACCTTC.

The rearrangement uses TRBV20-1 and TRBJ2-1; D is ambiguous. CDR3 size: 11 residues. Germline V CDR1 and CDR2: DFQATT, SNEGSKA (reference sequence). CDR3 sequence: CSLTPHNEQFF. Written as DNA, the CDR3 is TGCAGCCTAACGCCCCACAATGAGCAGTTCTTC.

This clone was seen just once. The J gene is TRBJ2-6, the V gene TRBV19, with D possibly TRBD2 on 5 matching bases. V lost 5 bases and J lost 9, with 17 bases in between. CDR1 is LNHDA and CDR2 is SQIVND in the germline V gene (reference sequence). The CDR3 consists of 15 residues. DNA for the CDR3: TGTGCCAGTAGTCGATTTTCTGGACTCGACAACGTCCTGACTTTC. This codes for CASSRFSGLDNVLTF.

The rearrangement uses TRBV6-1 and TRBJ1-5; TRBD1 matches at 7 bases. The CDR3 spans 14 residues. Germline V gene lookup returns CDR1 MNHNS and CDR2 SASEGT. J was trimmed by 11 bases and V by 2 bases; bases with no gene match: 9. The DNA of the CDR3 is TGTGCCAGCAGTGAAATATATTCGCAGGGGGCCCAGCATTTT. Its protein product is CASSEIYSQGAQHF.

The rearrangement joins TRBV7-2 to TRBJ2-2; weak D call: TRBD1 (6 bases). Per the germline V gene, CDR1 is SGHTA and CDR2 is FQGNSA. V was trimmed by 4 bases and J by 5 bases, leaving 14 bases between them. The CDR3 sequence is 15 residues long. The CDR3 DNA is TGTGCCAGCAGCTCCTCCGGGACAACAACCGGGGAGCTGTTTTTT. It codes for CASSSSGTTTGELFF.

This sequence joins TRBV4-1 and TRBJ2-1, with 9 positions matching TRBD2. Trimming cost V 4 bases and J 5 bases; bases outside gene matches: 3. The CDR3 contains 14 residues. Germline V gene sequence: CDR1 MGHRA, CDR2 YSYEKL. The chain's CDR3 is CASSPAGGDNEQFF. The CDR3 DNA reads TGCGCCAGCAGCCCCGCGGGAGGGGACAATGAGCAGTTCTTC.

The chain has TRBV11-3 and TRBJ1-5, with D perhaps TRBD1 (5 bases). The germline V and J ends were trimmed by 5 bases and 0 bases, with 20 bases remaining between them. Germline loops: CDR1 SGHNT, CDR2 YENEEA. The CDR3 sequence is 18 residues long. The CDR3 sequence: CASSLARVYRTSNQPQHF. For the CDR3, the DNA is TGTGCCAGCAGCCTGGCCAGGGTCTATCGAACTAGCAATCAGCCCCAGCATTTT.

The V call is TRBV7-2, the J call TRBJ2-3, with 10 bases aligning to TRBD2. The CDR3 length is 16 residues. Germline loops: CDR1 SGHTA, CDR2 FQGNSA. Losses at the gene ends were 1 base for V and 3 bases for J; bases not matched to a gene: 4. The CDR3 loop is CASSLGALAGTDTQYF. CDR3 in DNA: TGTGCCAGCAGCTTAGGGGCACTAGCGGGGACAGATACGCAGTATTTT. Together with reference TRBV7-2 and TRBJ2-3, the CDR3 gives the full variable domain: GAGVSQSPSNKVTEKGKDVELRCDPISGHTALYWYRQSLGQGLEFLIYFQGNSAPDKSGLPSDRFSAERTGGSVSTLTIQRTQQEDSAVYLCASSLGALAGTDTQYFGPGTRLTVL.

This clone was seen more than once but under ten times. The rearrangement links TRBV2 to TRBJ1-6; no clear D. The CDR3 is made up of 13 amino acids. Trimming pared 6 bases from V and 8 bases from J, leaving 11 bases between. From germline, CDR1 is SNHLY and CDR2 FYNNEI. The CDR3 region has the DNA TGTGCCAGCAGCAGACAACTCGATTCACCCCTCCACTTT. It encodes CASSRQLDSPLHF.

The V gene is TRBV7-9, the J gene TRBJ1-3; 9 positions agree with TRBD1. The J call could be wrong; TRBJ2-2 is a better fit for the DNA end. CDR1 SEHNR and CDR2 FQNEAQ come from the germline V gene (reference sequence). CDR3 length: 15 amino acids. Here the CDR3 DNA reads TGTGCCAGCAGCTGGACAGGGGCTTACACCGGGGAGCTGTTTTTT. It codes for CASSWTGAYTGELFF.

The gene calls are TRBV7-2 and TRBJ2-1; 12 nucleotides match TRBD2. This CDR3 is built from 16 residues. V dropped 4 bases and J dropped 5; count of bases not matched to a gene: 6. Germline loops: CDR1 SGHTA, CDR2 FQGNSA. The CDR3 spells CASSSGLAGLNNEQFF. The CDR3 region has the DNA TGTGCCAGCAGCTCGGGACTAGCGGGTCTTAACAATGAGCAGTTCTTC.

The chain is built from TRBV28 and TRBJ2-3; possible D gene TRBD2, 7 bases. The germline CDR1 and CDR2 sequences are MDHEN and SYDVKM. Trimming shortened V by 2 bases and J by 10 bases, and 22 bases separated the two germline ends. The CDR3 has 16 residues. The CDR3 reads CASSLGGATSHRAQYF. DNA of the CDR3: TGTGCCAGCAGTTTAGGGGGCGCGACTAGCCATAGGGCGCAGTATTTT.

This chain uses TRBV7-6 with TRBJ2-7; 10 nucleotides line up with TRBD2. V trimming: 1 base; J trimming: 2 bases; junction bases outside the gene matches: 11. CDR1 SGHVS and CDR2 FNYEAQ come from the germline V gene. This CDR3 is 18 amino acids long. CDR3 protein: CASSLGPLGGTSAYEQYF. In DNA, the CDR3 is TGTGCCAGCAGCTTAGGCCCCTTAGGTGGGACTAGCGCCTACGAGCAGTACTTC.

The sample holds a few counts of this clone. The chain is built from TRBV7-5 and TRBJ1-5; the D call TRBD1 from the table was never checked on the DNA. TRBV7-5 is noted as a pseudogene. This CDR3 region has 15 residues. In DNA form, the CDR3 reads TGTGTCAGAAGCATAGTACAGGGTAGCAATCAGCCCCAGCATTTT. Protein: CVRSIVQGSNQPQHF.

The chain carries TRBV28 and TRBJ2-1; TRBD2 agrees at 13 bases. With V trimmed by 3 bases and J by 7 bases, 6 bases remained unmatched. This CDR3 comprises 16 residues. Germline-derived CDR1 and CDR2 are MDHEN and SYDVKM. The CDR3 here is CASSLRGLAGWNEQFF. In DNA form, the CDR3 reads TGTGCCAGCAGTTTGAGGGGACTAGCGGGGTGGAATGAGCAGTTCTTC.

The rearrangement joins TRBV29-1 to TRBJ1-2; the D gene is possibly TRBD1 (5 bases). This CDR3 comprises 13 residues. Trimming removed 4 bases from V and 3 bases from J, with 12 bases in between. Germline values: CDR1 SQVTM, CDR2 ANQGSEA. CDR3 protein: CSVAVLGHYGYTF. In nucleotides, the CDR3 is TGCAGCGTTGCTGTACTGGGGCACTATGGCTACACCTTC.